Listed below are T cell receptor beta chains from one sample, sequenced in a study of blood T cell repertoires in COVID-19. Here immunoSEQ multiplex PCR was the method, and the copy in TCRdb shows in-frame clones only, minus some. The data show 230,000 or so clones, more than 65% seen once. The specimen sequenced was peripheral blood. Receptors originate from a man aged 50 to 59 with active or convalescent COVID-19. Both conserved end residues are part of each CDR3. The order of the fields is J gene, clone size, D gene, V gene, CDR3 DNA, CDR3 protein. D genes are given only for firm matches. Size is stated for part of the rows, as once, few or many counts, or as a class when the clone is expanded.

J gene: TRBJ2-6; clone size: once; D gene: TRBD1; V gene: TRBV7-9; CDR3 DNA: TGTGCCGCAAGCGGACAGGGAAGCTTCTCTGGGGCCAACGTCCTGACTTTC; CDR3 protein: CAASGQGSFSGANVLTF
J gene: TRBJ2-1; clone size: -; D gene: -; V gene: TRBV3-1/TRBV3-2; CDR3 DNA: TGTGCCAGCAGCCGCAGGGGCAGCTCCTACAATGAGCAGTTCTTC; CDR3 protein: CASSRRGSSYNEQFF
J gene: TRBJ2-1; clone size: -; D gene: -; V gene: TRBV21-1; CDR3 DNA: TGTGCCAGCAGCAAAGGGTTACGGGGGGGCCAGGGCAATGAGCAGTTCTTC; CDR3 protein: CASSKGLRGGQGNEQFF
J gene: TRBJ2-6; clone size: -; D gene: TRBD1; V gene: TRBV2; CDR3 DNA: TGTGCCAGCAGTAAAACCACAGGGGCCCCTGGGGCCAACGTCCTGACTTTC; CDR3 protein: CASSKTTGAPGANVLTF
J gene: TRBJ2-7; clone size: many; D gene: -; V gene: TRBV18; CDR3 DNA: TGTGCCAGCTCACCACCGAGGGCCGTTGGCGAGCAGTACTTC; CDR3 protein: CASSPPRAVGEQYF
J gene: TRBJ2-3; clone size: -; D gene: -; V gene: TRBV6-1; CDR3 DNA: TGTGCCAGCAGTGAATTTGGCAGAGGATCCACAGATACGCAGTATTTT; CDR3 protein: CASSEFGRGSTDTQYF
J gene: TRBJ2-3; clone size: -; D gene: -; V gene: TRBV27; CDR3 DNA: TGTGCCAGCAGCGACCGGGGGGCCTACGCAGATACGCAGTATTTT; CDR3 protein: CASSDRGAYADTQYF
J gene: TRBJ2-1; clone size: -; D gene: -; V gene: TRBV4-1; CDR3 DNA: TGCGCCAGCAGCCAAGAAAGGAGCGGATCCTACAATGAGCAGTTCTTC; CDR3 protein: CASSQERSGSYNEQFF
J gene: TRBJ2-3; clone size: -; D gene: -; V gene: TRBV9; CDR3 DNA: TGTGCCAGCAGCAAAGGAGGGACTGGCACAGATACGCAGTATTTT; CDR3 protein: CASSKGGTGTDTQYF
J gene: TRBJ1-2; clone size: once; D gene: TRBD1; V gene: TRBV27; CDR3 DNA: TGTGCCAGCAGTGACCGGGACAGCTATGGCTACACCTTC; CDR3 protein: CASSDRDSYGYTF
J gene: TRBJ1-6; clone size: -; D gene: -; V gene: TRBV6-6; CDR3 DNA: TGTGCCAGCAGTTACGATGGGGGGGGAAATTCACCCCTCCACTTT; CDR3 protein: CASSYDGGGNSPLHF
J gene: TRBJ1-1; clone size: -; D gene: -; V gene: TRBV4-3; CDR3 DNA: TGCGCCAGCAGCGCCCGGGGAGGGGGAAACACTGAAGCTTTCTTT; CDR3 protein: CASSARGGGNTEAFF
J gene: TRBJ1-1; clone size: once; D gene: -; V gene: TRBV2; CDR3 DNA: TGTGCCAGCAGTGAAGACGGGGGACGGTGGAACACTGAAGCTTTCTTT; CDR3 protein: CASSEDGGRWNTEAFF
J gene: TRBJ2-7; clone size: few; D gene: TRBD1; V gene: TRBV30; CDR3 DNA: TGTGCCTGGGCCGGGACAGGGGAACAGTACTTC; CDR3 protein: CAWAGTGEQYF
J gene: TRBJ2-3; clone size: -; D gene: TRBD2; V gene: TRBV15; CDR3 DNA: TGTGCCACCAGCAGACCTCGGACTAGCGGGGGGAGCACAGATACGCAGTATTTT; CDR3 protein: CATSRPRTSGGSTDTQYF
J gene: TRBJ2-2; clone size: -; D gene: TRBD2; V gene: TRBV7-3; CDR3 DNA: TGTGCCAGCAGCTCTCGACTAGCGGGGGACACCGGGGAGCTGTTTTTT; CDR3 protein: CASSSRLAGDTGELFF
J gene: TRBJ1-1; clone size: many; D gene: -; V gene: TRBV11-3; CDR3 DNA: TGTGCCAGCAGCCGCGGTGGGCAGGGTGGCGCTGAAGCTTTCTTT; CDR3 protein: CASSRGGQGGAEAFF
J gene: TRBJ1-4; clone size: -; D gene: -; V gene: TRBV3-1/TRBV3-2; CDR3 DNA: TGTGCCAGCAGCCAAGTGGGTGGGGGCTTCGGAGGTGAAAAACTGTTTTTT; CDR3 protein: CASSQVGGGFGGEKLFF
J gene: TRBJ1-6; clone size: -; D gene: TRBD1; V gene: TRBV6-5; CDR3 DNA: TGTGCCAGCAGTTACTCGGGACAGGGGGTCGATTCACCCCTCCACTTT; CDR3 protein: CASSYSGQGVDSPLHF
J gene: TRBJ1-2; clone size: -; D gene: -; V gene: TRBV30; CDR3 DNA: TGTGCCTGGAGTCCAGACATCTATGGCTACACCTTC; CDR3 protein: CAWSPDIYGYTF
J gene: TRBJ2-1; clone size: -; D gene: -; V gene: TRBV5-1; CDR3 DNA: TGCGCCAGCAGCTTGGGGCAGGGGAGCTCCTACAATGAGCAGTTCTTC; CDR3 protein: CASSLGQGSSYNEQFF
J gene: TRBJ1-3; clone size: -; D gene: -; V gene: TRBV7-9; CDR3 DNA: TGTGCCAGCAGCCGATTTCAGGGCACTGGAAACACCATATATTTT; CDR3 protein: CASSRFQGTGNTIYF
J gene: TRBJ2-3; clone size: -; D gene: -; V gene: TRBV30; CDR3 DNA: TGTGCCTGGAAGCCGATCGGCGGGGGCGCAGATACGCAGTATTTT; CDR3 protein: CAWKPIGGGADTQYF
J gene: TRBJ1-4; clone size: -; D gene: TRBD1; V gene: TRBV19; CDR3 DNA: TGTGCCAGTGAACAGGGGGATGGTCAGAAACTGTTTTTT; CDR3 protein: CASEQGDGQKLFF
J gene: TRBJ1-3; clone size: -; D gene: TRBD1; V gene: TRBV7-2; CDR3 DNA: TGTGCCAGCAGCCCGGAGGGGGCTGATTGGAACACCATATATTTT; CDR3 protein: CASSPEGADWNTIYF
J gene: TRBJ1-2; clone size: -; D gene: -; V gene: TRBV3-1/TRBV3-2; CDR3 DNA: TGTGCCAGCAGCCAAGCTGCAGGGTATGGCTACACCTTC; CDR3 protein: CASSQAAGYGYTF
J gene: TRBJ1-6; clone size: few; D gene: TRBD1; V gene: TRBV6-1; CDR3 DNA: TGTGCCAGCAGTGAAGACAGGGGGCGGTCACCCCTCCACTTT; CDR3 protein: CASSEDRGRSPLHF
J gene: TRBJ2-2; clone size: -; D gene: TRBD1; V gene: TRBV28; CDR3 DNA: TGTGCCAGCCAGGGACAGTACACCGGGGAGCTGTTTTTT; CDR3 protein: CASQGQYTGELFF
J gene: TRBJ1-4; clone size: -; D gene: TRBD1; V gene: TRBV7-9; CDR3 DNA: TGTGCCAGCAGCTTAGAAACTGGACAGGGAGAAGAAAAACTGTTTTTT; CDR3 protein: CASSLETGQGEEKLFF
J gene: TRBJ2-1; clone size: few; D gene: TRBD2; V gene: TRBV3-1/TRBV3-2; CDR3 DNA: TGTCCCACCAGCCACGATTGGGGCGGGGGGGCCAGGTCCTACAATGAGCAGTTCTTC; CDR3 protein: CPTSHDWGGGARSYNEQFF
J gene: TRBJ2-2; clone size: -; D gene: -; V gene: TRBV4-2; CDR3 DNA: TGTGCCAGCAGCCAAGCCGGGGTGAGCACCGGGGAGCTGTTTTTT; CDR3 protein: CASSQAGVSTGELFF
J gene: TRBJ2-7; clone size: -; D gene: -; V gene: TRBV12-3/TRBV12-4; CDR3 DNA: TGTGCCAGCAGCTTCAGACAGATTTACGAGCAGTACTTC; CDR3 protein: CASSFRQIYEQYF
J gene: TRBJ2-1; clone size: -; D gene: TRBD2; V gene: TRBV27; CDR3 DNA: TGTGCCAGCAGTTCCGGACTAGCGGGGGGGCCTGGCTCCTACAATGAGCAGTTCTTC; CDR3 protein: CASSSGLAGGPGSYNEQFF
J gene: TRBJ2-1; clone size: -; D gene: TRBD2; V gene: TRBV11-2; CDR3 DNA: TGTGCCAGCAGCTCCATACTAGCGGTCTCCTACAATGAGCAGTTCTTC; CDR3 protein: CASSSILAVSYNEQFF
J gene: TRBJ2-3; clone size: -; D gene: -; V gene: TRBV7-2; CDR3 DNA: TGTGCCAGCAGCCCTATCACAGATACGCAGTATTTT; CDR3 protein: CASSPITDTQYF
J gene: TRBJ2-7; clone size: -; D gene: TRBD1; V gene: TRBV6-5; CDR3 DNA: TGTGCCAGCAGGATGGGACAGCGGTCCTACGAGCAGTACTTC; CDR3 protein: CASRMGQRSYEQYF
J gene: TRBJ2-3; clone size: -; D gene: -; V gene: TRBV19; CDR3 DNA: TGTGCCAGTAGCCGACGGGGGGCCAACACAGATACGCAGTATTTT; CDR3 protein: CASSRRGANTDTQYF
J gene: TRBJ1-5; clone size: -; D gene: -; V gene: TRBV30; CDR3 DNA: TGTGCCTGGAGTACGGGAAGCAATCAGCCCCAGCATTTT; CDR3 protein: CAWSTGSNQPQHF
J gene: TRBJ2-7; clone size: -; D gene: -; V gene: TRBV11-2; CDR3 DNA: TGTGCCCCCGGACGGGGCGAGCAGTACTTC; CDR3 protein: CAPGRGEQYF
J gene: TRBJ1-1; clone size: -; D gene: -; V gene: TRBV4-2; CDR3 DNA: TGTGCCAGCAGCCCGGGGGACGGAGAAAACACTGAAGCTTTCTTT; CDR3 protein: CASSPGDGENTEAFF
J gene: TRBJ1-1; clone size: -; D gene: TRBD1; V gene: TRBV10-3; CDR3 DNA: TGTGCCGCCCGGGACAGGGAGACTGAAGCTTTCTTT; CDR3 protein: CAARDRETEAFF
J gene: TRBJ1-5; clone size: -; D gene: -; V gene: TRBV6-1; CDR3 DNA: TGTGCCAGCACTGAAGGGGCCTCCAATCAGCCCCAGCATTTT; CDR3 protein: CASTEGASNQPQHF
J gene: TRBJ2-5; clone size: -; D gene: -; V gene: TRBV12-3/TRBV12-4; CDR3 DNA: TGTGCCAGCAGCCGCGGGGCCGAGGAGACCCAGTACTTC; CDR3 protein: CASSRGAEETQYF
J gene: TRBJ2-3; clone size: few; D gene: -; V gene: TRBV3-1/TRBV3-2; CDR3 DNA: TGTGCCAGCAGCCAATGGGCGAGTAACACAGATACGCAGTATTTT; CDR3 protein: CASSQWASNTDTQYF
J gene: TRBJ1-5; clone size: -; D gene: -; V gene: TRBV19; CDR3 DNA: TGTGCCAGTAGCTCCGGAAGGAGTAATCAGCCCCAGCATTTT; CDR3 protein: CASSSGRSNQPQHF
J gene: TRBJ2-1; clone size: -; D gene: -; V gene: TRBV7-6; CDR3 DNA: TGTGCCAGCAGCTTAGCGGCCAGGGGATTACACAATGAGCAGTTCTTC; CDR3 protein: CASSLAARGLHNEQFF
J gene: TRBJ2-3; clone size: -; D gene: -; V gene: TRBV12-2; CDR3 DNA: TGTGCAAGGGAGGGGGATACGCAGTATTTT; CDR3 protein: CAREGDTQYF
J gene: TRBJ1-5; clone size: -; D gene: -; V gene: TRBV6-5; CDR3 DNA: TGTGCCAGCGCTATGGGCAGCGGGCAGCCCCAGCATTTT; CDR3 protein: CASAMGSGQPQHF
J gene: TRBJ2-1; clone size: few; D gene: TRBD1; V gene: TRBV29-1; CDR3 DNA: TGCAGCGTTGAAGGGGACAGGTCGGCCAATGAGCAGTTCTTC; CDR3 protein: CSVEGDRSANEQFF
J gene: TRBJ2-2; clone size: -; D gene: TRBD2; V gene: TRBV12-3/TRBV12-4; CDR3 DNA: TGTGCCAGCAGCGGACTAGGAGGGGAGCTGTTTTTT; CDR3 protein: CASSGLGGELFF
J gene: TRBJ2-3; clone size: -; D gene: TRBD2; V gene: TRBV10-3; CDR3 DNA: TGTGCCATCAGTGAGTCGGCTAGCGGGGGGATCACAGATACGCAGTATTTT; CDR3 protein: CAISESASGGITDTQYF
J gene: TRBJ2-2; clone size: few; D gene: -; V gene: TRBV3-1/TRBV3-2; CDR3 DNA: TGTGCCAGCAGCCAAGTCGGGGGAGGAGGGAGTACCGGGGAGCTGTTTTTT; CDR3 protein: CASSQVGGGGSTGELFF
J gene: TRBJ1-2; clone size: once; D gene: TRBD1; V gene: TRBV4-1; CDR3 DNA: TGCGCCAGCAGCCAGGCGCCCTCGGGACAGCACTATGGCTACACCTTC; CDR3 protein: CASSQAPSGQHYGYTF
J gene: TRBJ1-1; clone size: -; D gene: -; V gene: TRBV5-1; CDR3 DNA: TGCGCCAGCAGCCCCCGGGGGGCGGACACTGAAGCTTTCTTT; CDR3 protein: CASSPRGADTEAFF